The 14 T cell receptor beta chains below were found in one sample sequenced in a study of low-dose radiotherapy and immunotherapy resistance in tumors. Alpha and beta chains were covered, as first-strand cDNA relied on TRAV- and TRBV-specific primers. The PCR that amplified TCRs ran for around 21 cycles, relying on a constant-region primer and a V-primer adapter. One entry per CDR3 protein results from TCRdb running MiXCR on the reads. In the table there are 8,500 to 10,000 distinct CDR3 sequences, 35% to 50% of which are singletons. The receptors come from a human donor with advanced metastatic prostate, ovarian, gallbladder or colorectal cancer (not recorded which). This table probably holds off-target reads from a library built for another chain.

The chain links TRBV15 to TRBJ2-5; D perhaps matches TRBD1 (6 bases). CDR3 length: 16 residues. Trimming cost V 0 bases and J 3 bases, with 14 bases left between them. Germline assignment: CDR1 LNHNV and CDR2 YYDKDF (reference sequence). CDR3 region: CATSREIGGPEETQYF. DNA of the CDR3: TGTGCCACCAGCAGAGAAATAGGGGGACCGGAAGAGACCCAGTACTTC.

The chain employs TRBV29-1 and TRBJ2-5; 7 bases are shared with TRBD2. The length of the CDR3 is 14 residues. Germline V gene sequence: CDR1 SQVTM, CDR2 ANQGSEA. V lost 6 bases and J lost 5; bases outside the gene matches: 12. The CDR3 DNA reads TGCAGCGTCTCCCATAATCCCGGGGGGGAGACCCAGTACTTC. Its protein product is CSVSHNPGGETQYF.

This clonotype has only a few counts. The chain uses TRBV19 and TRBJ1-4; D may be TRBD1 (5 bases). Germline V gene sequence: CDR1 LNHDA, CDR2 SQIVND (reference sequence). The V and J ends lost 6 bases and 0 bases respectively, with 8 bases between them. This CDR3 comprises 14 residues. Here the CDR3 reads CASSWTTTNEKLFF. CDR3 sequence (DNA): TGTGCCAGTAGCTGGACAACAACTAATGAAAAACTGTTTTTT.

This rearrangement joins TRBV7-2 to TRBJ2-2; possible D gene TRBD2, 6 bases. Trimming left V 5 bases short and J 6 bases short, with 16 bases between. The germline V gene encodes CDR1 SGHTA and CDR2 FQGNSA. The CDR3 covers 15 residues. CDR3 coding DNA: TGTGCCAGCAGCACCGGACTAAGAGGGGCCGGGGAGCTGTTTTTT. Protein sequence: CASSTGLRGAGELFF.

The chain is built from TRBV7-2 and TRBJ2-5; 7 bases are a match to TRBD1. Losses at the gene ends were 1 base for V and 4 bases for J; bases not matched to a gene: 6. CDR3 length: 15 residues. Germline CDR1 reads SGHTA; CDR2 reads FQGNSA. The CDR3 protein is CASSLGQGSGETQYF. The CDR3 DNA follows: TGTGCCAGCAGCTTAGGACAGGGAAGCGGAGAGACCCAGTACTTC.

The J gene is TRBJ2-2, the V gene TRBV5-1, with D perhaps TRBD2 (5 bases). The CDR3 runs 15 residues. Deletions cut 5 bases from V and 3 bases from J, with 14 bases between. Looked up from germline, CDR1 is SGHRS and CDR2 is YFSETQ. In nucleotides, the CDR3 is TGCGCCAGCAGTTCTGGACTCACCGACACCGGGGAGCTGTTTTTT. Its translation: CASSSGLTDTGELFF.

The rearrangement uses TRBV6-6 and TRBJ2-7; possibly TRBD2 for D (6 bases). V lost 6 bases, J lost 6 bases, and 12 bases lay in between. There are 12 residues in the CDR3. Per the germline V gene, CDR1 is MNHNY and CDR2 is SVGAGI (reference sequence). The CDR3 loop reads CASSGSWSEQYF. In DNA, the CDR3 is TGTGCCAGCAGCGGGAGTTGGTCCGAGCAGTACTTC.

V is TRBV6-5 and J is TRBJ1-1, with TRBD1 as a possible D gene (5 bases). Germline CDR1 MNHEY, CDR2 SVGAGI. The CDR3 is 14 amino acids. V was pared by 4 bases and J by 1 base, with 10 bases between. The CDR3 bases are TGTGCCAGCAGTTGGGGCAGAACGAACACTGAAGCTTTCTTT. The encoded protein is CASSWGRTNTEAFF.

The chain uses TRBV29-1 and TRBJ2-1; a possible D gene is TRBD1 (6 bases). The CDR3 sequence is 12 residues long. Germline V gene sequence: CDR1 SQVTM, CDR2 ANQGSEA. Between the trimmed V and J ends, which lost 6 bases and 6 bases, there was a span of 12 bases. The CDR3 DNA reads as TGCAGCGTGGCCGACAGGTCCAATGAGCAGTTCTTC. Protein: CSVADRSNEQFF.

The chain is built from TRBV7-2 and TRBJ2-7, with 8 bases aligning to TRBD1. The CDR3 has 15 residues. Trimming removed 5 bases from V and 4 bases from J; junction bases left unmatched: 10. Per germline, CDR1 SGHTA and CDR2 FQGNSA. CDR3 protein: CASSPGTGSGYEQYF. The DNA of the CDR3 is TGTGCCAGCAGCCCAGGGACAGGTTCGGGGTACGAGCAGTACTTC.

This clonotype was detected only once. This chain uses TRBV20-1 with TRBJ2-2; 7 nucleotides line up with TRBD2. This CDR3 comprises 17 residues. The germline V gene encodes CDR1 DFQATT and CDR2 SNEGSKA (reference sequence). The ends lost 0 bases at V and 0 bases at J; junction bases unmatched: 7. CDR3 bases: TGCAGTGCTAGAGATTCTACGGGAGGTCCGAACACCGGGGAGCTGTTTTTT. Translating gives CSARDSTGGPNTGELFF.

This clonotype is medium-sized. The chain carries TRBV7-9 and TRBJ2-7; TRBD1 is a possible D gene (7 bases). V lost 5 bases and J 7 bases, leaving 18 bases between the germline ends. CDR1 and CDR2 (germline): SEHNR, FQNEAQ (reference sequence). The CDR3 totals 14 residues. The CDR3 loop is CASSQWTGGGEQYF. CDR3 sequence (DNA): TGTGCCAGCAGCCAGTGGACAGGTGGGGGGGAGCAGTACTTC.

V is TRBV18 and J is TRBJ2-7; D uncertain. V lost 5 bases and J lost 4, with 9 bases in between. CDR3 length: 12 amino acids. Germline V gene lookup returns CDR1 KGHSH and CDR2 LQKENI. As DNA, the CDR3 is TGTGCCAGCTCATATGACACGTACGAGCAGTACTTC. It specifies CASSYDTYEQYF.

This clonotype has a handful of counts. The rearrangement uses TRBV9 and TRBJ2-3; D call uncertain. Looked up from germline, CDR1 is SGDLS and CDR2 is YYNGEE. The CDR3 runs to 12 residues. V was pared by 0 bases and J by 7 bases, with 6 bases between. The CDR3 loop is CASSVGSYTQYF. The CDR3 DNA is TGTGCCAGCAGCGTAGGGAGTTATACGCAGTATTTT.